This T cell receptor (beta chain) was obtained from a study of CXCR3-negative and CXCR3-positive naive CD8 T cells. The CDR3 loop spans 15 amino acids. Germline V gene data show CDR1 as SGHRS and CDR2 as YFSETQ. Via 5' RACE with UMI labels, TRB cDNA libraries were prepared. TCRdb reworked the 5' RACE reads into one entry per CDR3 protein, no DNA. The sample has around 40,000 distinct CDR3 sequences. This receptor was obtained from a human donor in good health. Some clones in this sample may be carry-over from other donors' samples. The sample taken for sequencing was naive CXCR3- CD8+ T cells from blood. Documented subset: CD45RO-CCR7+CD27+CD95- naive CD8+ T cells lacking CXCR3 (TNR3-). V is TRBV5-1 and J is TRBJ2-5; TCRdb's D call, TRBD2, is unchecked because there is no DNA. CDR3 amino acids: CASSRTTSSAEAQYF.